Given below is one TCR beta chain in context. Antigen unknown. Repertoires were generated with immunoSEQ multiplex PCR, while TCRdb's copy carries only in-frame clones and drops some. This sample has 120,000 or so clones, with 70% to 85% found just once. The data stem from a study of T cell responses to AZD1222 COVID-19 vaccine. Study-wide points: Reports indicate that nearly half of spike-specific TCRs are directed at unmutated variant regions.

The sequence was obtained from an adult who received the AZD1222 COVID-19 vaccine. Material: peripheral blood, obtained 28 days after the second AZD1222 dose.

The CDR3 DNA reads TGTGCCACCAGTGTCACGGCCAGCAATCAGCCCCAGCATTTT. This translates into CATSVTASNQPQHF. The genes are TRBV24-1 and TRBJ1-5; no firm D call. Per the germline V gene, CDR1 is KGHDR and CDR2 is SFDVKD. The germline V and J ends were trimmed by 5 bases and 1 base, with 8 bases remaining between them. The CDR3 has 14 residues.